These 13 T cell receptor beta chains originate from one sample sequenced in a study of Ad26.COV2.S vaccination and SARS-CoV-2 variants. TCRdb keeps only in-frame clones here, not all; method: immunoSEQ multiplex PCR. The sample includes about 440,000 clones, around 88% seen only once; the top ten take about 13%. The treatment is: some 20 received Ad26.COV2.S at low or high dose, single or two shots; roughly five received placebo; per-sample allocation not given. Following the first vaccine or placebo injection, samples were taken on day 63. The sample in question was peripheral blood, obtained in a trial of Ad26.COV2.S vaccine versus placebo. The receptors originated from a person aged 18-65 years who received the Ad26.COV2.S COVID-19 vaccine or a placebo.

This rearrangement joins TRBV3-1 (or the pseudogene TRBV3-2) to TRBJ2-2; D call uncertain. Germline V CDR1 and CDR2: LGHDT, YNNKEL (reference sequence). The CDR3 sequence is 15 residues long. Trimming took 3 bases from V and 3 from J, leaving 11 bases between them. The CDR3 region has the DNA TGTGCCAGCAGCCACCGTCCAAGTCACACCGGGGAGCTGTTTTTT. Protein product: CASSHRPSHTGELFF.

V usage is TRBV5-1 and J usage is TRBJ2-6; the D is unclear. CDR1 and CDR2 from the germline V gene are SGHRS and YFSETQ. V was cut by 2 bases and J by 0 bases, with 9 bases left in between. CDR3 size: 16 residues. The CDR3 here is CASSLGSGSGANVLTF. CDR3 in DNA: TGCGCCAGCAGCTTAGGCAGTGGCTCTGGGGCCAACGTCCTGACTTTC.

The chain joins TRBV7-2 to TRBJ2-7; no clear D gene. Trimming took 1 base from V and 3 from J, leaving 10 bases between them. Germline V lookup: CDR1 SGHTA, CDR2 FQGNSA. The CDR3 length is 14 residues. In nucleotides, the CDR3 is TGTGCCAGCAGCTTAGTTGCTAGGGACTACGAGCAGTACTTC. Its protein product is CASSLVARDYEQYF.

The chain recombines TRBV27 with TRBJ2-7; D assignment may be TRBD1 or TRBD2 (5 bases each). In germline, CDR1 is MNHEY, CDR2 SMNVEV (reference sequence). The CDR3 is made up of 14 amino acids. Trimming removed 7 bases from V and 6 bases from J, with 19 bases in between. CDR3 protein: CASNPRDGRTEQYF. CDR3 coding DNA: TGTGCCAGCAATCCTCGGGACGGTCGAACCGAGCAGTACTTC.

The V gene is TRBV27, the J gene TRBJ2-7, with 7 bases fitting TRBD1. The germline CDR1 and CDR2 sequences are MNHEY and SMNVEV (reference sequence). J lost 1 base, V lost 5 bases, and 11 bases had no gene match. The length of the CDR3 is 16 residues. The CDR3 loop reads CASSITGTVTSYEQYF. In DNA, the CDR3 is TGTGCCAGCAGTATCACCGGGACAGTCACTTCCTACGAGCAGTACTTC.

The rearrangement joins TRBV2 to TRBJ1-5, with 7 bases fitting TRBD1. CDR3 size: 15 residues. V shed 6 bases, J shed 4 bases, and the junction held 9 bases outside the gene matches. CDR1 and CDR2 from the germline V gene are SNHLY and FYNNEI. The CDR3 sequence: CASRDLTGTNQPQHF. The CDR3 DNA is TGTGCCAGCAGGGACCTGACAGGGACGAATCAGCCCCAGCATTTT.

The CDR3 protein is CASSSQVVPGANVLTF. The DNA of the CDR3 is TGTGCCAGCAGCAGCCAAGTCGTCCCTGGGGCCAACGTCCTGACTTTC. The genes are TRBV6-2 or TRBV6-3 and TRBJ2-6; no firm D call. The germline V and J ends were trimmed by 6 bases and 2 bases, with 14 bases remaining between them. CDR3 length: 16 amino acids. Germline V gene data show CDR1 as MNHEY and CDR2 as SVGEGT.

This chain joins TRBV6-5 and TRBJ2-6, with D unclear. The V end lost 11 bases, the J end lost 2 bases, and 10 bases lay between the germline ends. Germline lookup yields CDR1 MNHEY and CDR2 SVGAGI. CDR3 length: 13 amino acids. Here the CDR3 DNA reads TGTGCCGTAAAGAGAGCTGGGGCCAACGTCCTGACTTTC. It encodes CAVKRAGANVLTF.

The chain couples TRBV28 to TRBJ1-6, with D hard to call. V lost 8 bases to trimming and J lost 8 bases, with 16 bases between them. Germline V gene data show CDR1 as MDHEN and CDR2 as SYDVKM. The CDR3 contains 14 residues. The CDR3 is CASSSQQNYSPLHF. DNA for the CDR3: TGTGCCAGCTCGTCACAGCAAAACTATTCACCCCTCCACTTT. Full variable domain (rest looked up from reference TRBV28 and TRBJ1-6): DVKVTQSSRYLVKRTGEKVFLECVQDMDHENMFWYRQDPGLGLRLIYFSYDVKMKEKGDIPEGYSVSREKKERFSLILESASTNQTSMYLCASSSQQNYSPLHFGNGTRLTVT.

This rearrangement joins TRBV27 to TRBJ1-1, with TRBD1 identical over 12 bases. This CDR3 spans 17 amino acids. V shed 5 bases and J 4 bases; nucleotides not matched to a gene: 11. Per germline, CDR1 MNHEY and CDR2 SMNVEV (reference sequence). CDR3 loop: CASSLTAGTGGRTEAFF. DNA for the CDR3: TGTGCCAGCAGTCTAACCGCCGGGACAGGGGGCCGCACTGAAGCTTTCTTT.

The V and J genes are TRBV5-5 and TRBJ2-7, with a possible D match to TRBD2 (6 bases). Germline-derived CDR1 and CDR2 are SGHKS and YYEKEE (reference sequence). The CDR3 consists of 14 residues. V was cut by 2 bases and J by 5 bases, with 14 bases left in between. CDR3 region: CASSLREINDEQYF. The DNA of the CDR3 is TGTGCCAGCAGCTTACGGGAGATTAACGACGAGCAGTACTTC.

The chain joins TRBV27 to TRBJ2-3, with TRBD2 matching 7 bases. V dropped 7 bases and J dropped 5; count of bases not matched to a gene: 12. Germline assignment: CDR1 MNHEY and CDR2 SMNVEV (reference sequence). This CDR3 contains 15 residues. In DNA, the CDR3 is TGTGCCAGCACGATCTTTGCGGGAGCGGTAGATACGCAGTATTTT. Its protein product is CASTIFAGAVDTQYF.

The chain links TRBV5-4 to TRBJ2-2; 8 nucleotides align to TRBD2. V gave up 3 bases and J gave up 4 bases; unmatched junction bases: 5. CDR3 size: 15 residues. The germline V gene has CDR1 SGHNT and CDR2 YYREEE (reference sequence). The CDR3: CASSSGLALTGELFF. The CDR3 DNA follows: TGTGCCAGCAGCTCAGGACTAGCCCTCACCGGGGAGCTGTTTTTT.